The 16 T cell receptor beta chains below all came from one sample that was sequenced in a study of technical replicates of blood from four donors. Sequencing used immunoSEQ multiplex PCR; TCRdb keeps in-frame clones, though not all of them. The sample has tens of thousands of clones; approximately 94% are singletons. Source material: T cells isolated from PBMCs. The receptors come from a human donor in good health.

The chain uses TRBV28 and TRBJ1-1; D is unclear. V was trimmed by 7 bases and J by 0 bases, leaving 9 bases between them. The CDR3 runs 13 residues. Germline V gene lookup returns CDR1 MDHEN and CDR2 SYDVKM. DNA of the CDR3: TGTGCCAGCATCAGGCAGTTGAACACTGAAGCTTTCTTT. This encodes CASIRQLNTEAFF.

This clone was counted a few times. The rearrangement joins TRBV4-1 to TRBJ2-7, with 7 positions matching TRBD1. Germline assignment: CDR1 MGHRA and CDR2 YSYEKL. The CDR3 runs to 15 residues. Unmatched junction bases numbered 4, after V lost 2 bases and J lost 0 bases. The CDR3 bases are TGCGCCAGCAGCCAAAACCGGGACAGCTCCTACGAGCAGTACTTC. Amino acids: CASSQNRDSSYEQYF.

This chain uses TRBV21-1 with TRBJ2-2; TRBD1, the table's D call, was not compared with the DNA. TRBV21-1 is a documented pseudogene. CDR3 length equals 19 residues. The CDR3 bases are TGTGCCAGCAGCAAGTACTCGGGACAGGGTTTTACGAACGCCGGGGAGCTGTTTTTT. Its protein product is CASSKYSGQGFTNAGELFF.

The chain links TRBV6-6 to TRBJ2-1; TRBD2 is a possible D gene (6 bases). The CDR3 covers 14 residues. The germline V and J ends were trimmed by 0 bases and 10 bases, with 13 bases remaining between them. The germline V gene encodes CDR1 MNHNY and CDR2 SVGAGI (reference sequence). The CDR3 DNA reads TGTGCCAGCAGTTACTCGAGTCGCGGGGAGGAGCAGTTCTTC. This gives the protein CASSYSSRGEEQFF.

The CDR3 DNA reads as TGTGCCAGCCTTCCTTCGCTCAGGGGCGAGTGGTTATCTGGAAACACCATATATTTT. Its translation is CASLPSLRGEWLSGNTIYF. The V and J genes are TRBV28 and TRBJ1-3; possibly TRBD1 for D (6 bases). CDR3 length: 19 amino acids. V shed 8 bases and J shed 1 base, with 27 bases lying between them. The germline CDR1 and CDR2 sequences are MDHEN and SYDVKM.

This rearrangement joins TRBV7-8 to TRBJ2-2; a weak D match, TRBD2 (5 bases). This CDR3 region has 16 residues. Germline-derived CDR1 and CDR2 are SGHVS and FQNEAQ. The V end was cut by 1 base, the J end by 4 bases, with 13 bases between. CDR3 DNA: TGTGCCAGCAGCTTAGATGGCGAGGGAACCACCGGGGAGCTGTTTTTT. Protein: CASSLDGEGTTGELFF.

The chain recombines TRBV7-8 with TRBJ2-7; 8 bases are shared with TRBD1. The CDR3 sequence is 17 residues long. Per the germline V gene, CDR1 is SGHVS and CDR2 is FQNEAQ. V trimming: 1 base; J trimming: 2 bases; junction bases outside the gene matches: 10. CDR3 bases: TGTGCCAGCAGCTTAGTCCTGCCAGGACAGGGCCCCTACGAGCAGTACTTC. This encodes CASSLVLPGQGPYEQYF.

The rearrangement joins TRBV5-1 to TRBJ2-5; TRBD2 matches at 13 bases. Germline assignment: CDR1 SGHRS and CDR2 YFSETQ. The V and J ends lost 0 bases and 5 bases, in that order; junction bases with no gene match: 1. The CDR3 runs to 15 residues. The CDR3 reads CASSLGGLAGETQYF. CDR3 bases: TGCGCCAGCAGCTTGGGGGGACTAGCGGGGGAGACCCAGTACTTC.

The chain is built from TRBV11-3 and TRBJ1-2; TRBD1 might be the D (6 bases). The CDR3 sequence is 14 residues long. Trimming took off 5 bases at V and 6 bases at J, with 16 bases between the two ends. Germline values: CDR1 SGHNT, CDR2 YENEEA. As DNA, the CDR3 is TGTGCCAGCAGCCCCTCCAACAGGGTCGATGGCTACACCTTC. As protein: CASSPSNRVDGYTF.

CDR3: CASSFDSSGNTIYF. DNA for the CDR3: TGTGCCAGCAGTTTCGACAGCTCTGGAAACACCATATATTTT. The V and J genes are TRBV27 and TRBJ1-3; a possible D gene is TRBD1 (5 bases). Trimming took 3 bases from V and 0 from J, leaving 6 bases between them. The CDR3 loop spans 14 amino acids. Germline CDR1 is MNHEY and CDR2 is SMNVEV (reference sequence).

The chain carries TRBV7-6 and TRBJ2-7, with 12 bases identical to TRBD2. Germline lookup yields CDR1 SGHVS and CDR2 FNYEAQ. V dropped 5 bases and J dropped 3; count of bases not matched to a gene: 5. The CDR3 spans 15 residues. CDR3 amino acids: CASSLGLAGSYEQYF. CDR3 DNA: TGTGCCAGCAGCCTCGGACTAGCGGGGAGCTACGAGCAGTACTTC.

The rearrangement uses TRBV10-3 and TRBJ2-7; 7 positions agree with TRBD1. Germline CDR1 and CDR2: ENHRY and SYGVKD. Losses at the gene ends were 3 bases for V and 0 bases for J; bases not matched to a gene: 5. The CDR3 has 15 residues. CDR3 in DNA: TGTGCCATCAGTGACCCAAGACAGGGCTCCTACGAGCAGTACTTC. This encodes CAISDPRQGSYEQYF.

CDR3 sequence: CASSRLSGEPYEQYF. DNA of the CDR3: TGTGCCAGCAGCCGGTTATCAGGGGAACCCTACGAGCAGTACTTC. The chain couples TRBV6-5 to TRBJ2-7, with D possibly matching TRBD1 (6 bases). The V gene lost 6 bases and the J gene lost 2 bases, with 17 bases spanning the gap. This CDR3 has 15 residues. From germline, CDR1 is MNHEY and CDR2 SVGAGI.

This chain links TRBV14 with TRBJ2-1; 10 bases align to TRBD2. From germline, CDR1 is SGHDN and CDR2 FVKESK. The CDR3 contains 15 residues. With V trimmed by 4 bases and J by 8 bases, 8 bases remained unmatched. CDR3 in DNA: TGTGCCAGCAGCCGATTAGCGGGAGGCCGGGATGAGCAGTTCTTC. Protein product: CASSRLAGGRDEQFF.

V is TRBV15 and J is TRBJ2-7, with 12 bases matching TRBD2. With V trimmed by 2 bases and J by 3 bases, 2 bases remained unmatched. This CDR3 contains 15 residues. CDR1 and CDR2 (germline): LNHNV, YYDKDF (reference sequence). The CDR3 loop reads CATSRLLAGGYEQYF. The CDR3, as DNA: TGTGCCACCAGCAGACTACTAGCGGGGGGCTACGAGCAGTACTTC.

The gene calls are TRBV10-3 and TRBJ2-1, with 10 bases identical to TRBD1. Per germline, CDR1 ENHRY and CDR2 SYGVKD. Trimming at V came to 6 bases and at J to 8 bases, leaving 7 bases not matched to a gene. This CDR3 is built from 14 residues. The CDR3 DNA reads TGTGCCATCAGAAGGACAGGGGGAGTCGATGAGCAGTTCTTC. This gives the protein CAIRRTGGVDEQFF.